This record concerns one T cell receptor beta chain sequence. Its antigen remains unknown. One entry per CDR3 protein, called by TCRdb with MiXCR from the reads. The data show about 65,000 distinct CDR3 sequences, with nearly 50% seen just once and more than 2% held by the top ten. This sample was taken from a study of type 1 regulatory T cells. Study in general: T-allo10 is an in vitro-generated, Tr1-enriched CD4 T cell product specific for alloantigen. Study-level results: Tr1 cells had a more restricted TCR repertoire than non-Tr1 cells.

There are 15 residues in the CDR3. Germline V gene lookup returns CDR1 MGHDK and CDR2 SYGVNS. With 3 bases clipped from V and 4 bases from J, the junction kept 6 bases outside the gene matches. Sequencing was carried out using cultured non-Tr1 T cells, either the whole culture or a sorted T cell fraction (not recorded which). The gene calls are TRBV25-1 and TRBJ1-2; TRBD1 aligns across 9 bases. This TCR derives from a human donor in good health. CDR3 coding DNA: TGTGCCAGCAGTGATGTATGGACAGGGGTCTATGGCTACACCTTC. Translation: CASSDVWTGVYGYTF.